Here is one T cell receptor (beta chain) with its context. This CDR3 is missing its conserved last phenylalanine or tryptophan, likely due to a read error. The limits of the CDR3 on the DNA are not certain, so only TCRdb's listed CDR3 is given. Genomic DNA, the template, was used for profiling of the TCR beta VDJ and CDR3. TCRdb ran MiXCR on the reads and lists one entry per CDR3 protein. The data show approximately 200,000 distinct CDR3 sequences, roughly 45% seen once. The source of the sample is a study of CD8+CD57+ T cells in acquired aplastic anemia. Germline V gives CDR1 SGHAT, CDR2 FQNNGV. Termini included, the CDR3 measures 13 amino acids. The patients chosen for sequencing had shown expansion of CD8+CD57+ cells (detected by flow cytometry).

The chain recombines TRBV11-2 with TRBJ2-1. Sequencing was done on a sample of sorted CD4+, CD8+, or CD8+CD57+ T cells (not recorded which) from PBMCs. This TCR came from a human donor with aplastic anemia. This CDR3 reads CASSWTVSTMSSC.